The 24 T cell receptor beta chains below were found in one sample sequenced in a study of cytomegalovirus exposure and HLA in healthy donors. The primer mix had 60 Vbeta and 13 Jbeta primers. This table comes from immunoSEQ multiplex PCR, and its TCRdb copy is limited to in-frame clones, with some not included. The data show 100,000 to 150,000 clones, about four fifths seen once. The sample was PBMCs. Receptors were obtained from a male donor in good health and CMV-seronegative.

CDR3 sequence: CASSPRGSSAYEQYF. The CDR3 DNA reads TGTGCCAGCAGCCCCCGGGGGAGCTCTGCCTACGAGCAGTACTTC. The chain uses TRBV7-9 and TRBJ2-7, with D possibly matching TRBD2 (6 bases). The CDR3 runs to 15 residues. V was shortened by 5 bases and J by 2 bases, with 16 bases between the two germline ends. Germline V gene lookup returns CDR1 SEHNR and CDR2 FQNEAQ (reference sequence).

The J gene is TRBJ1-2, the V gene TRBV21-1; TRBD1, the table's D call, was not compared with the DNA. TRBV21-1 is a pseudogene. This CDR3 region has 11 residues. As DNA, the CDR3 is TGTGCCAGCAGCAAGACAGGGGGCTACACCTTC. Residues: CASSKTGGYTF.

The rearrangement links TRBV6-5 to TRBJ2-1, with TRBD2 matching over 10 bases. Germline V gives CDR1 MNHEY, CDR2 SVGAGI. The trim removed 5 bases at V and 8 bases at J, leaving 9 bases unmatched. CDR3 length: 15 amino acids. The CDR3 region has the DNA TGTGCCAGCAGTCAATTTAGCGGGGGGCACGATGAGCAGTTCTTC. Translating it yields CASSQFSGGHDEQFF.

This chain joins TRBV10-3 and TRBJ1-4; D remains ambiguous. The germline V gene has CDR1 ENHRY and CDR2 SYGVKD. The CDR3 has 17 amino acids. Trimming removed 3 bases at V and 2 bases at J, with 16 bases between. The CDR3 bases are TGTGCCATCAGTGACTCTTCCGTCATTGGCACTAATGAAAAACTGTTTTTT. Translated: CAISDSSVIGTNEKLFF.

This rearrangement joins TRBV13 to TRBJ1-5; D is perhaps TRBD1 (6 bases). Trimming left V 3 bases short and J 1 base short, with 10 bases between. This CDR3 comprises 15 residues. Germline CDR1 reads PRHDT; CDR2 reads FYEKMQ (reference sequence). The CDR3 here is CASSFGQGSNQPQHF. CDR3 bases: TGTGCCAGCAGCTTTGGGCAGGGGAGCAATCAGCCCCAGCATTTT.

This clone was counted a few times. CDR3 protein: CASSLGGQYEAFF. The CDR3, as DNA: TGTGCCAGCAGCTTAGGAGGTCAATATGAAGCTTTCTTT. This rearrangement joins TRBV7-9 to TRBJ1-1, with D unresolved. The CDR3 contains 13 residues. Trimming stripped 1 base from V and 7 bases from J, with 10 bases between. CDR1 is SEHNR, CDR2 FQNEAQ, per germline (reference sequence). The full variable domain, with the rest looked up from reference TRBV7-9 and TRBJ1-1, is DTGVSQNPRHKITKRGQNVTFRCDPISEHNRLYWYRQTLGQGPEFLTYFQNEAQLEKSRLLSDRFSAERPKGSFSTLEIQRTEQGDSAMYLCASSLGGQYEAFFGQGTRLTVV.

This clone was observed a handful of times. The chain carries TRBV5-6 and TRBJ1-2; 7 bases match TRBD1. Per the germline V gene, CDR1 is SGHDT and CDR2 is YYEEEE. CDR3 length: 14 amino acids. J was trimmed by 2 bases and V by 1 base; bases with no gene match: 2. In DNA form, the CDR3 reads TGTGCCAGCAGCTTGACAGGGGCGAACTATGGCTACACCTTC. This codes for CASSLTGANYGYTF. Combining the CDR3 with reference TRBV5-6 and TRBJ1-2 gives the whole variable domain DAGVTQSPTHLIKTRGQQVTLRCSPKSGHDTVSWYQQALGQGPQFIFQYYEEEERQRGNFPDRFSGHQFPNYSSELNVNALLLGDSALYLCASSLTGANYGYTFGSGTRLTVV.

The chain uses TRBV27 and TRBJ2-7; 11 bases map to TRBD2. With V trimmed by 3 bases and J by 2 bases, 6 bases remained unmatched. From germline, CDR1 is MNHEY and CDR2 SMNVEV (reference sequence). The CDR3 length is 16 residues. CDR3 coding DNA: TGTGCCAGCAGTTTCCTAGCGGGGGGATTGACCTACGAGCAGTACTTC. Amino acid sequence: CASSFLAGGLTYEQYF.

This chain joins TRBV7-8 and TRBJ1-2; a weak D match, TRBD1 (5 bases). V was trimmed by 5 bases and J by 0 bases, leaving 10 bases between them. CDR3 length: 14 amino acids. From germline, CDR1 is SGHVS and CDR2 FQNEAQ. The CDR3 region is CASSLLGANYGYTF. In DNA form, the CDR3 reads TGTGCCAGCAGCCTCCTAGGGGCTAACTATGGCTACACCTTC. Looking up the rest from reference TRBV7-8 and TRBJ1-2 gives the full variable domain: GAGVSQSPRYKVAKRGQDVALRCDPISGHVSLFWYQQALGQGPEFLTYFQNEAQLDKSGLPSDRFFAERPEGSVSTLKIQRTQQEDSAVYLCASSLLGANYGYTFGSGTRLTVV.

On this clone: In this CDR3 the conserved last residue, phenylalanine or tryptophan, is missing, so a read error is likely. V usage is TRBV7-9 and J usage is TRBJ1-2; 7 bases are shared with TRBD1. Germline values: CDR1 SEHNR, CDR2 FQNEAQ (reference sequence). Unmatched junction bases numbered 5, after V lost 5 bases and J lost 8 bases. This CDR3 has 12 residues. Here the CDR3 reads CASSPQGKGYTL. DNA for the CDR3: TGTGCCAGCAGCCCACAGGGGAAGGGCTACACCCTC.

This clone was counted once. CDR3 nucleotide sequence: TGTGCCAGCAGATGGAATGGAGGGGAAACCGGGGAGCTGTTTTTT. Protein: CASRWNGGETGELFF. The rearrangement uses TRBV2 and TRBJ2-2, with TRBD2 as a possible D gene (6 bases). This CDR3 has 15 residues. Germline V lookup: CDR1 SNHLY, CDR2 FYNNEI. V was pared by 6 bases and J by 5 bases, with 16 bases between.

The CDR3 sequence: CASSLGVGTPNEKLFF. CDR3 coding DNA: TGTGCCAGCAGCTTAGGCGTGGGGACACCTAATGAAAAACTGTTTTTT. The V and J genes are TRBV11-3 and TRBJ1-4; D is possibly TRBD1 (6 bases). V lost 1 base, J lost 3 bases, and 12 bases lay in between. CDR3 length: 16 amino acids. Germline V gene lookup returns CDR1 SGHNT and CDR2 YENEEA.

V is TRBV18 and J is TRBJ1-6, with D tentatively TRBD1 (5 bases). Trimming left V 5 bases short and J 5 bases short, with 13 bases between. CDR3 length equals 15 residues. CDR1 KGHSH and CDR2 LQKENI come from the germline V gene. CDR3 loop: CASSSQGRNNSPLHF. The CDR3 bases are TGTGCCAGCTCATCCCAGGGCCGAAATAATTCACCCCTCCACTTT. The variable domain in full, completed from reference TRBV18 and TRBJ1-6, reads NAGVMQNPRHLVRRRGQEARLRCSPMKGHSHVYWYRQLPEEGLKFMVYLQKENIIDESGMPKERFSAEFPKEGPSILRIQQVVRGDSAAYFCASSSQGRNNSPLHFGNGTRLTVT.

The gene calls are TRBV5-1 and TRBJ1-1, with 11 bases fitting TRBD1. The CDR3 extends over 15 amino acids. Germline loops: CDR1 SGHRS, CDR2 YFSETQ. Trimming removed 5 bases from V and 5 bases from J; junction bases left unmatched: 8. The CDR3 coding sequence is TGCGCCAGCAGTATTTCGGGACAGGGGGGTACTGAAGCTTTCTTT. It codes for CASSISGQGGTEAFF.

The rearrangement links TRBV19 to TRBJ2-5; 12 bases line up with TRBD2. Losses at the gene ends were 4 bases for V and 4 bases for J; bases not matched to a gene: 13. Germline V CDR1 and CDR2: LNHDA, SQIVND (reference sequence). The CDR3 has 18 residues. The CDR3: CASSKWTSGAIGGETQYF. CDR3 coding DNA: TGTGCCAGTAGTAAATGGACTAGCGGGGCTATAGGTGGAGAGACCCAGTACTTC.

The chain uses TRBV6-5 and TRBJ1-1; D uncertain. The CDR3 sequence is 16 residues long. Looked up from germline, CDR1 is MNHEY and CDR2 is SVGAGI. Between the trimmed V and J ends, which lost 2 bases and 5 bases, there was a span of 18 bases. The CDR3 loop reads CASSYLPGRGGTEAFF. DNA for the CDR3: TGTGCCAGCAGTTACCTGCCTGGACGGGGAGGGACTGAAGCTTTCTTT.

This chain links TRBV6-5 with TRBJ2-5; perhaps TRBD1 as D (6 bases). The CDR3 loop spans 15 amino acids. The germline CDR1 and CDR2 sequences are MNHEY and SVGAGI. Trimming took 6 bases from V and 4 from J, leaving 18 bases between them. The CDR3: CASSSLTGFSETQYF. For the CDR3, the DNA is TGTGCCAGCAGCTCCCTCACAGGGTTCTCAGAGACCCAGTACTTC.

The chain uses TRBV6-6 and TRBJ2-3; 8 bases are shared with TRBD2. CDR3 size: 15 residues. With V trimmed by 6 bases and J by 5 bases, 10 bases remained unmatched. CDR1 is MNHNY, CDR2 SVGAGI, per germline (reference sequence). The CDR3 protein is CASRMTSRGGDTQYF. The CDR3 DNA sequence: TGTGCCAGCAGAATGACTAGCCGGGGGGGAGATACGCAGTATTTT.

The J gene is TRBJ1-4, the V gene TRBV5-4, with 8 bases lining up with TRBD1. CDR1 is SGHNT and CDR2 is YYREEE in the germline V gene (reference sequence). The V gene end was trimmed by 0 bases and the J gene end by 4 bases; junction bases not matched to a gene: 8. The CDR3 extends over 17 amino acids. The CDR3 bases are TGTGCCAGCAGCTTGGCCCCAAGACAGGGGATTAATGAAAAACTGTTTTTT. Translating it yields CASSLAPRQGINEKLFF. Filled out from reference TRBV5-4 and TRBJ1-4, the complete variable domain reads ETGVTQSPTHLIKTRGQQVTLRCSSQSGHNTVSWYQQALGQGPQFIFQYYREEENGRGNFPPRFSGLQFPNYSSELNVNALELDDSALYLCASSLAPRQGINEKLFFGSGTQLSVL.

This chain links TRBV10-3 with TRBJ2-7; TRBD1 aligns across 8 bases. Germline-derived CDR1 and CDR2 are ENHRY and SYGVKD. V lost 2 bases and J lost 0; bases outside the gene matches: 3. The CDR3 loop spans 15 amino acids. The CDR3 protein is CAISEPTGASYEQYF. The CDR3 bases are TGTGCCATCAGTGAGCCGACAGGGGCCTCCTACGAGCAGTACTTC.

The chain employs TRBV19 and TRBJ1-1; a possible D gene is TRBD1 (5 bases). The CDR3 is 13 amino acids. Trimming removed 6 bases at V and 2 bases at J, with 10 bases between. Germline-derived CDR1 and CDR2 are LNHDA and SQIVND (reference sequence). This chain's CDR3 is CASRGGANTEAFF. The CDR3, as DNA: TGTGCCAGTAGGGGCGGGGCCAACACTGAAGCTTTCTTT.

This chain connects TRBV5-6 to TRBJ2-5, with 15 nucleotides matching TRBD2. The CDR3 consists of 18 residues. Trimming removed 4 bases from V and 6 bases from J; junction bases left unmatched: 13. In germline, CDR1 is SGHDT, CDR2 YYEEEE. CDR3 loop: CASSPRRTSGGAEKTQYF. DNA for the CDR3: TGTGCCAGCAGCCCTCGACGGACTAGCGGGGGGGCCGAAAAGACCCAGTACTTC.

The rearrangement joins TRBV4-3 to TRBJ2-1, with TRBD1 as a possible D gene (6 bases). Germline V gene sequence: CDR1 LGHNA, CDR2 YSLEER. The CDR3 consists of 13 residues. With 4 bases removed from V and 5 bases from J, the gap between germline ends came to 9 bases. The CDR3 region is CASSRGHNNEQFF. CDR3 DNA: TGCGCCAGCAGCCGGGGACACAACAATGAGCAGTTCTTC.

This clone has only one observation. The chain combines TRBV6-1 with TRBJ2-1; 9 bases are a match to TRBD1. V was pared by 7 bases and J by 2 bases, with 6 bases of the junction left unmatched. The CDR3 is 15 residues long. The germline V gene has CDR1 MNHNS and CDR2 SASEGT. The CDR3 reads CASTTDRGAYNEQFF. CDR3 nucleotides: TGTGCCAGCACCACAGACAGGGGGGCCTACAATGAGCAGTTCTTC.